The T cell receptor (beta chain) described here comes from a study of blood T cells in healthy people across ages. Background on the study: Using template switching, researchers captured about one barcoded beta molecule for each two T cells.

CDR1 MNHEY and CDR2 SMNVEV come from the germline V gene (reference sequence). CDR3 length: 13 residues. V lost 5 bases, J lost 4 bases, and 11 bases lay in between. Each donor's blood draw was approximately 10 milliliters of peripheral blood. Per-sample yields of isolated PBMCs were at least 7 million. Primers used in a second PCR of roughly 6 to 11 cycles were a sample-barcoded 5' primer and a J-beta primer mix. TCRdb itself ran the 5' RACE reads through MiXCR, one entry per CDR3 protein. The top ten clones hold 7.9% of a sample with around 1.5 million distinct CDR3 sequences, approximately 40% of them seen once.

Sequencing was performed on blood. V gene TRBV27 combines with J gene TRBJ1-2; tentative D call: TRBD1 (5 bases). The TCR originated in a woman under 30 in good health. The CDR3 protein is CASSVEGTYGYTF. The CDR3, as DNA: TGTGCCAGCAGTGTAGAAGGGACCTATGGCTACACCTTC.